This TCR beta chain came from a study of T cell responses to AZD1222 COVID-19 vaccine. Study results and caveats: It was only six AZD1222 recipients who were seropositive at baseline. Mostly white British, mostly female donors; authors suggested clonal diversity may be underestimated. Increases in Spike-specific TCR breadth and depth were seen after two AZD1222 doses.

Using immunoSEQ multiplex PCR, the repertoire was profiled, and TCRdb retains in-frame clones only, with some absent. Of 100,000 to 150,000 clones in the sample, just under 95% were seen once. V shed 3 bases and J shed 7 bases, with 13 bases lying between them. Germline-derived CDR1 and CDR2 are LNHDA and SQIVND (reference sequence). The CDR3 consists of 15 residues. On this clone itself: Its antigen is not known.

Analysis merged second doses at about 4 or about 12 weeks. Specimen: peripheral blood, collected 28 days after the second AZD1222 dose. The chain combines TRBV19 with TRBJ1-6; possible D gene TRBD1, 5 bases. The origin of this receptor is an adult who received the AZD1222 COVID-19 vaccine. The CDR3 coding sequence is TGTGCCAGTAGTATCGCGTGGGGGGGGAATTCACCCCTCCACTTT. Translated, it gives CASSIAWGGNSPLHF.